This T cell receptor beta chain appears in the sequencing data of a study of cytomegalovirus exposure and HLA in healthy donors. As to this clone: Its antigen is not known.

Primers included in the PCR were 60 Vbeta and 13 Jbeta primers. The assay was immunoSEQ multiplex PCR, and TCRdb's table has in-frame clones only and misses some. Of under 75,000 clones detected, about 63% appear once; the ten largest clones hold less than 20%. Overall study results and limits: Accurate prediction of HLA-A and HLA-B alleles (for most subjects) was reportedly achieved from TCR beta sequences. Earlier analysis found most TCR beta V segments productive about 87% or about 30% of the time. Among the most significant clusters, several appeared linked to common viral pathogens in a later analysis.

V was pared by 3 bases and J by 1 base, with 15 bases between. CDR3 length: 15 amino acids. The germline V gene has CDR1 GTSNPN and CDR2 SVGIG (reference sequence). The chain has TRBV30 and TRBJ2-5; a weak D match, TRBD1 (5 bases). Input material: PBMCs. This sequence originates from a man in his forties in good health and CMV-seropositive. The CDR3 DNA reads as TGTGCCTGGAGAGGTCAAACAGGACCCCAAGAGACCCAGTACTTC. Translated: CAWRGQTGPQETQYF.